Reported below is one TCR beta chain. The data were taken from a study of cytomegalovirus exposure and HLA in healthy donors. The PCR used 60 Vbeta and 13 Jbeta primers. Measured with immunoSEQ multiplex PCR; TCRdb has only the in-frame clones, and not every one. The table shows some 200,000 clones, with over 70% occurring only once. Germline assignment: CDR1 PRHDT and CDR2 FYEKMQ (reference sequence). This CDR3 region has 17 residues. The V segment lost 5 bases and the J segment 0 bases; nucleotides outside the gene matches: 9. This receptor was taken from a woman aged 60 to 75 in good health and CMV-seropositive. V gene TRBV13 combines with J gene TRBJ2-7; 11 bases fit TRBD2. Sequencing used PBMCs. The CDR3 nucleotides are TGTGCCAGCAGCCCGCTAGCGGGAGGACCTCTCTCCTACGAGCAGTACTTC. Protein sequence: CASSPLAGGPLSYEQYF.